This T cell receptor (beta chain) is drawn from a study of T cells in Graves' hyperthyroidism and ophthalmopathy. Study-wide results and caveats: Among thyroid clonotypes expanded above 0.001, most also appeared in blood. Ophthalmopathy was model-predicted a median approximately six months pre-onset.

Stable Graves' hyperthyroidism denoted no ophthalmopathy progression over 18 months. Diagnosis relied on clinical symptoms, serum thyroxine and TRAb, thyroid ultrasound and orbital computed tomography. Many counts were recorded for this clonotype. Its target is not known. Germline V lookup: CDR1 MDHEN, CDR2 SYDVKM. Between the trimmed V and J ends, which lost 7 bases and 4 bases, there was a span of 26 bases. CDR3 length: 17 residues. Amplification of TCR beta CDR3 regions was performed using RNA transcripts as template. Using the HTBI primer set, a first-round RT-PCR was run on the TCR CDR3. TCRdb independently ran MiXCR on the multiplex PCR reads; one entry per CDR3 protein. This table holds 350,000 to 400,000 distinct CDR3 sequences, about 18% found once.

The clonotype originates from a woman aged 18 to 35 with Graves' hyperthyroidism. The chain joins TRBV28 to TRBJ2-7; possible D gene TRBD1, 5 bases. Sequencing used blood. The CDR3 coding sequence is TGTGCCAGCACCCCCACCCCCCGGCGCAGGGCGAAGTACGAGCAGTACTTC. It yields the protein CASTPTPRRRAKYEQYF.